This T cell receptor beta chain was captured by sequencing in a study of T cell responses to AZD1222 COVID-19 vaccine. Study-wide findings and caveats: Donors, mostly white British, included more females; clonal diversity was possibly underestimated. Baseline serology detected seropositivity in only a handful of AZD1222 recipients. Once two AZD1222 doses were given, Spike-specific TCR breadth and depth went up.

As concerns this clone: The antigen remains undetermined.

The V end was cut by 0 bases, the J end by 3 bases, with 7 bases between. Germline CDR1 MNHEY, CDR2 SVGAGI. The CDR3 covers 14 residues. This table comes from immunoSEQ multiplex PCR, and its TCRdb copy is limited to in-frame clones, with some not included. The table lists about 140,000 clones, around 93% of them singletons, with around 3% in the top ten. This receptor was identified in an adult in good health. The material was peripheral blood, obtained on day 0 of AZD1222 vaccination. This chain links TRBV6-5 with TRBJ2-3; unclear D gene. The CDR3 loop reads CASSYSPSTDTQYF. The CDR3 DNA sequence: TGTGCCAGCAGTTACTCTCCGTCGACAGATACGCAGTATTTT.